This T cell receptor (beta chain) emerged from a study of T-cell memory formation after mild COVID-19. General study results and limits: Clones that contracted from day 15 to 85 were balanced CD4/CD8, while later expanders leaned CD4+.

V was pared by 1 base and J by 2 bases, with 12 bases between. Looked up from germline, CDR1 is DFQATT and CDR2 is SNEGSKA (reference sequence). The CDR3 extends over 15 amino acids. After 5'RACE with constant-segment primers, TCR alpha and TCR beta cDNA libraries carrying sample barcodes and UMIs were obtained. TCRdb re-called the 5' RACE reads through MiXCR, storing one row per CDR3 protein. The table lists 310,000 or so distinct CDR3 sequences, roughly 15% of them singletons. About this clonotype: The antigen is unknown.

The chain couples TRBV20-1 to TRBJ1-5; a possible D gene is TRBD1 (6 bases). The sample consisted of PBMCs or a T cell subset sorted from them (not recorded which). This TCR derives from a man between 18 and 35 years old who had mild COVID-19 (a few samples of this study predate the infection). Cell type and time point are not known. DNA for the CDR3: TGCAGTGCTAGAGCCAATTCAGGGGGCAATCAGCCCCAGCATTTT. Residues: CSARANSGGNQPQHF.